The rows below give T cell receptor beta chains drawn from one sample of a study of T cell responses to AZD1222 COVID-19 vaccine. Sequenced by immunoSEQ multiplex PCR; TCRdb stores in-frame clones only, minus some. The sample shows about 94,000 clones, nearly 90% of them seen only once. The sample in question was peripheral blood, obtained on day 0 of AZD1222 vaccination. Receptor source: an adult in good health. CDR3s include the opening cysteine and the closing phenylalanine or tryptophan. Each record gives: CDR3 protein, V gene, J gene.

CASSSRLGGDTDTQYF	TRBV5-1	TRBJ2-3
CAWSVTPGSTEAFF	TRBV30	TRBJ1-1
CASSRGTGNNYGYTF	TRBV11-2	TRBJ1-2
CASSTYSGPEKLFF	TRBV5-6	TRBJ1-4
CASSQATSGYDGEQYF	TRBV4-2	TRBJ2-7
CASSRGGRTPLHF	TRBV12-3/TRBV12-4	TRBJ1-6
CASSPGTGGSSYEQYF	TRBV7-6	TRBJ2-7
CASSIRDTQYF	TRBV19	TRBJ2-3
CASSGTSGGYNEQFF	TRBV5-4	TRBJ2-1
CASSFRETDTQYF	TRBV12-3/TRBV12-4	TRBJ2-3
CASSPQAGGFYEQYF	TRBV6-5	TRBJ2-7